This T cell receptor beta chain was recorded in a study of Graves' ophthalmopathy and Graves' hyperthyroidism. This clonotype was recorded many times. Amplification of the TCR beta CDR3 regions used RNA transcripts (as template). In the first round, RT-PCR was carried out with HTBI primers, and a multiplex PCR formed the second round. TCRdb re-derived calls from the multiplex PCR reads in MiXCR, one entry per CDR3 protein. The data show 900,000 to 1,200,000 distinct CDR3 sequences, with around a third seen just once and 11% held by the top ten. Sequences were obtained from peripheral blood or thyroid tissue (not recorded which). This receptor was identified in an adult man with Graves' hyperthyroidism.

DNA for the CDR3: TGTGCCACCAGTGATTTCGATGGCTACACCTTC. Its translation is CATSDFDGYTF. The chain recombines TRBV24-1 with TRBJ1-2; no definite D call. Per germline, CDR1 KGHDR and CDR2 SFDVKD. This CDR3 is built from 11 residues. Trimming removed 1 base from V and 6 bases from J, with 2 bases in between.